This record covers a single TCR beta chain. The data are from a study of shared clonotypes between healthy human individuals. Some clones are missing from TCRdb's copy, which holds only in-frame ones; the method was immunoSEQ multiplex PCR. The sample shows around 2.5 million clones, over 85% of them seen only once. Healthy HIV-negative adults without recent acute infections or vaccinations served as donors. The receptor comes from a man aged 18 to 30 in good health. Some clones in this sample may be carry-over from other donors' samples. The sequenced material came from naive CD4+ T cells from PBMCs. Subset indicated: CD45RA+ positively selected.

The CDR3 region is CASSLLGKNIQYF. The DNA for the CDR3 is TGTGCCAGCAGCTTACTGGGCAAAAACATTCAGTACTTC. The chain uses TRBV7-9 and TRBJ2-4; no clear D. The germline V and J ends were trimmed by 2 bases and 3 bases, with 5 bases remaining between them. CDR3 size: 13 residues. Germline V gives CDR1 SEHNR, CDR2 FQNEAQ (reference sequence).